A selection of T cell receptor beta chains follows, all from one sample in a study of shared T cell receptors in the human thymus. The repertoire was sequenced with immunoSEQ multiplex PCR; TCRdb's copy has only in-frame clones and lacks some. This table has some 760,000 clones, 70% to 90% appearing once. The sample was also reused in another study, on human thymus T cells.

The sequencing sample was made of thymocytes. These receptors were taken from a girl under three years old with a congenital heart defect. The CDR3 runs from the conserved cysteine through the conserved F or W. The D gene is left open where the match is weak. Size tells how often a clone was seen (once, few, many) or the class of an expanded clone, and some rows leave it out.

CDR3 DNA: TGTGCCAGCAGCTCTAGTGGAGACACTGAAGCTTTCTTT; CDR3 protein: CASSSSGDTEAFF; D gene: NA; V gene: TRBV5-8; J gene: TRBJ1-1; clone size: NA
CDR3 DNA: TGTGCCAGCAGTCAAGGGCCCGGGACTCCACTCCTCAATGAGCAGTTCTTC; CDR3 protein: CASSQGPGTPLLNEQFF; D gene: NA; V gene: TRBV6-1; J gene: TRBJ2-1; clone size: NA
CDR3 DNA: TGCAGTGCTACAGTGGCCTATGGCTACACCTTC; CDR3 protein: CSATVAYGYTF; D gene: NA; V gene: TRBV20-1; J gene: TRBJ1-2; clone size: NA
CDR3 DNA: TGTGCCAGCAGCGGGCCAGGGATCACTGAAGCTTTCTTT; CDR3 protein: CASSGPGITEAFF; D gene: NA; V gene: TRBV9; J gene: TRBJ1-1; clone size: once
CDR3 DNA: TGTGCCAGCAGCTTAGGGTACGGGGGGGGGCATGAAAAACTGTTTTTT; CDR3 protein: CASSLGYGGGHEKLFF; D gene: NA; V gene: TRBV7-8; J gene: TRBJ1-4; clone size: NA
CDR3 DNA: TGTGCCAGTACCTTTCCGAGGACCTCGGGCGGGGATATTTACAATGAGCAGTTCTTC; CDR3 protein: CASTFPRTSGGDIYNEQFF; D gene: NA; V gene: TRBV19; J gene: TRBJ2-1; clone size: once
CDR3 DNA: TGTGCCAGTAGTATCGTTCCAGGGAACACTGAAGCTTTCTTT; CDR3 protein: CASSIVPGNTEAFF; D gene: NA; V gene: TRBV19; J gene: TRBJ1-1; clone size: once
CDR3 DNA: TGCAGCGTTGAAGACGACAGGGGGGACACCGGGGAGCTGTTTTTT; CDR3 protein: CSVEDDRGDTGELFF; D gene: TRBD1; V gene: TRBV29-1; J gene: TRBJ2-2; clone size: NA
CDR3 DNA: TGTGCCAGCAGCCTGATAGGGGCGGTCCACGAGCAGTACTTC; CDR3 protein: CASSLIGAVHEQYF; D gene: NA; V gene: TRBV5-8; J gene: TRBJ2-7; clone size: NA
CDR3 DNA: TGTGCCAGCAGCTTAGATCTAGGGACAGTCTTCTATGGCTACACCTTC; CDR3 protein: CASSLDLGTVFYGYTF; D gene: TRBD1; V gene: TRBV7-9; J gene: TRBJ1-2; clone size: NA
CDR3 DNA: TGTGCCATCAGGATAAGACACCACTCTGGAAACACCATATATTTT; CDR3 protein: CAIRIRHHSGNTIYF; D gene: NA; V gene: TRBV10-3; J gene: TRBJ1-3; clone size: NA
CDR3 DNA: TGTGCCGGCAGTGAAGGCCGACTAGCGGGACAGGGGGAGACCCAGTACTTC; CDR3 protein: CAGSEGRLAGQGETQYF; D gene: NA; V gene: TRBV25-1; J gene: TRBJ2-5; clone size: NA
CDR3 DNA: TGTGCCAGCAGTGAACCAGACAGGGAGGATCTCTATGGCTACACCTTC; CDR3 protein: CASSEPDREDLYGYTF; D gene: TRBD1; V gene: TRBV6-1; J gene: TRBJ1-2; clone size: NA
CDR3 DNA: TGTGCCAGCAGCTTGGACAGGGCGCGTGGCTACACCTTC; CDR3 protein: CASSLDRARGYTF; D gene: NA; V gene: TRBV5-6; J gene: TRBJ1-2; clone size: NA
CDR3 DNA: TGTGCCAGCAGCAACACCGGGACAGGGGTCGGTGGCTACACCTTC; CDR3 protein: CASSNTGTGVGGYTF; D gene: TRBD1; V gene: TRBV9; J gene: TRBJ1-2; clone size: NA
CDR3 DNA: TGTGCCAGCAGCGCGATTCACAGGGGTAGGAACACCGGGGAGCTGTTTTTT; CDR3 protein: CASSAIHRGRNTGELFF; D gene: TRBD1; V gene: TRBV7-7; J gene: TRBJ2-2; clone size: NA
CDR3 DNA: TGCGCCAGCAGCCAAGATACCCTAGCGGGGACGGGGGATACGCAGTATTTT; CDR3 protein: CASSQDTLAGTGDTQYF; D gene: TRBD2; V gene: TRBV4-3; J gene: TRBJ2-3; clone size: NA
CDR3 DNA: TGTGCCAGCAGCCCCCGGGACAGGGGGAATATTGAAACCTACGAGCAGTACTTC; CDR3 protein: CASSPRDRGNIETYEQYF; D gene: TRBD1; V gene: TRBV14; J gene: TRBJ2-7; clone size: NA
CDR3 DNA: TGTGCCAGCAGTTGCCTCCGGACAGGGAGACAAGAGACCCAGTACTTC; CDR3 protein: CASSCLRTGRQETQYF; D gene: TRBD1; V gene: TRBV6-5; J gene: TRBJ2-5; clone size: NA
CDR3 DNA: TGTGCCAGCAGCTTAGAGGCGGGGGGGTGGGAGCAGTACTTC; CDR3 protein: CASSLEAGGWEQYF; D gene: TRBD2; V gene: TRBV7-2; J gene: TRBJ2-7; clone size: NA
CDR3 DNA: TGCGCCAGCAGCCAGGGCACACAGGTGCCCCATGAAAAACTGTTTTTT; CDR3 protein: CASSQGTQVPHEKLFF; D gene: NA; V gene: TRBV4-3; J gene: TRBJ1-4; clone size: NA
CDR3 DNA: TGCAGTGCTGGGAGGCAGCCCCAGCATTTT; CDR3 protein: CSAGRQPQHF; D gene: NA; V gene: TRBV20-1; J gene: TRBJ1-5; clone size: NA
CDR3 DNA: TGTGCCAGCAGCTATCATGGGACACGAAGGGGTAACTATGGCTACACCTTC; CDR3 protein: CASSYHGTRRGNYGYTF; D gene: NA; V gene: TRBV9; J gene: TRBJ1-2; clone size: NA
CDR3 DNA: TGTGCCAGCAGCTTGGCCCCAGGGGGGCGGCAGCCCACCCAGCCCCAGCATTTT; CDR3 protein: CASSLAPGGRQPTQPQHF; D gene: TRBD1; V gene: TRBV5-8; J gene: TRBJ1-5; clone size: NA
CDR3 DNA: TGTGCCAGCAGCCCCCCTCCACAGGGGGCGCGGGGGGAGCTGTTTTTT; CDR3 protein: CASSPPPQGARGELFF; D gene: TRBD1; V gene: TRBV11-3; J gene: TRBJ2-2; clone size: NA
CDR3 DNA: TGTGCCAGCAGCAGCCGGGACAGGGGGTTCTATGGCTACACCTTC; CDR3 protein: CASSSRDRGFYGYTF; D gene: TRBD1; V gene: TRBV14; J gene: TRBJ1-2; clone size: NA
CDR3 DNA: TGCGCCAGCAGCCAAGTTCGTTTTTTAGTCGCCGGGACAGCATATGGCTACACCTTC; CDR3 protein: CASSQVRFLVAGTAYGYTF; D gene: TRBD1; V gene: TRBV4-3; J gene: TRBJ1-2; clone size: NA
CDR3 DNA: TGTGCCAGCAGCTGCCTATGGGGGCCAGCTAACTATGGCTACACCTTC; CDR3 protein: CASSCLWGPANYGYTF; D gene: NA; V gene: TRBV7-9; J gene: TRBJ1-2; clone size: few
CDR3 DNA: TGTGCCAGCAGTTACACAAAAGACAGAGATCAGCCCCAGCATTTT; CDR3 protein: CASSYTKDRDQPQHF; D gene: NA; V gene: TRBV6-5; J gene: TRBJ1-5; clone size: few
CDR3 DNA: TGTGCCAGCAGCGCGGTTCCTTACGAAAAACTGTTTTTT; CDR3 protein: CASSAVPYEKLFF; D gene: NA; V gene: TRBV14; J gene: TRBJ1-4; clone size: NA
CDR3 DNA: TGTGCCAGCTCTAGCGGTTGGGTCCGCAATCAGCCCCAGCATTTT; CDR3 protein: CASSSGWVRNQPQHF; D gene: NA; V gene: TRBV27; J gene: TRBJ1-5; clone size: NA
CDR3 DNA: TGCAGCGTTGAGAGGAACACTGAAGCTTTCTTT; CDR3 protein: CSVERNTEAFF; D gene: NA; V gene: TRBV29-1; J gene: TRBJ1-1; clone size: NA
CDR3 DNA: TGCGCCAGCAGCCCGACCGGGACTCCTTACACCGGGGAGCTGTTTTTT; CDR3 protein: CASSPTGTPYTGELFF; D gene: NA; V gene: TRBV5-1; J gene: TRBJ2-2; clone size: NA
CDR3 DNA: TGTGCCAGCAGCCAGTCCGGGTGTGGTGATAGCGACACAGATACGCAGTATTTT; CDR3 protein: CASSQSGCGDSDTDTQYF; D gene: NA; V gene: TRBV5-4; J gene: TRBJ2-3; clone size: few
CDR3 DNA: TGCAGCGTTGTGAGGGATCCTAACTATGGCTACACCTTC; CDR3 protein: CSVVRDPNYGYTF; D gene: NA; V gene: TRBV29-1; J gene: TRBJ1-2; clone size: NA
CDR3 DNA: TGTGTGACTAAGGAGGACTATGGCTACACCTTC; CDR3 protein: CVTKEDYGYTF; D gene: NA; V gene: TRBV28; J gene: TRBJ1-2; clone size: NA
CDR3 DNA: TGTGCCAGCAGGGCAGGATTCTCTGGAAACACCATATATTTT; CDR3 protein: CASRAGFSGNTIYF; D gene: NA; V gene: TRBV6-5; J gene: TRBJ1-3; clone size: NA
CDR3 DNA: TGTGCCAGCAGGGGCGTGGGTTGGGTAGAGACCCAGTACTTC; CDR3 protein: CASRGVGWVETQYF; D gene: NA; V gene: TRBV6-1; J gene: TRBJ2-5; clone size: NA
CDR3 DNA: TGTGCCATCAGTACCAGACAGAGCTCCTACGAGCAGTACTTC; CDR3 protein: CAISTRQSSYEQYF; D gene: NA; V gene: TRBV10-3; J gene: TRBJ2-7; clone size: NA
CDR3 DNA: TGTGCCAGCAGTGGGGAGGGACAGGGGGTCGGGGAGCTGTTTTTT; CDR3 protein: CASSGEGQGVGELFF; D gene: TRBD1; V gene: TRBV6-1; J gene: TRBJ2-2; clone size: NA
CDR3 DNA: TGTGCCAGTAGTATTATGATGGGCCCAGGGAACACTGAAGCTTTCTTT; CDR3 protein: CASSIMMGPGNTEAFF; D gene: NA; V gene: TRBV19; J gene: TRBJ1-1; clone size: NA
CDR3 DNA: TGTGCCAGTAGTATAGATAATTCGGCGGGGGTAAACATTCAGTACTTC; CDR3 protein: CASSIDNSAGVNIQYF; D gene: TRBD2; V gene: TRBV19; J gene: TRBJ2-4; clone size: NA
CDR3 DNA: TGTGCCAGCAGTTACTTCAGGGAGAACACTGAAGCTTTCTTT; CDR3 protein: CASSYFRENTEAFF; D gene: NA; V gene: TRBV6-5; J gene: TRBJ1-1; clone size: once
CDR3 DNA: TGTGCCAGCAGCTTGGCTCACTACAGGGGGCGGAATTCACCCCTCCACTTT; CDR3 protein: CASSLAHYRGRNSPLHF; D gene: TRBD1; V gene: TRBV5-5; J gene: TRBJ1-6; clone size: NA
CDR3 DNA: TGTGCCAGTAAATCACAGGGAAACTATGGCTACACCTTC; CDR3 protein: CASKSQGNYGYTF; D gene: NA; V gene: TRBV5-8; J gene: TRBJ1-2; clone size: NA
CDR3 DNA: TGTGCCAGCAGCTTAGGGGAGCGAGGGGGCTCCTACAATGAGCAGTTCTTC; CDR3 protein: CASSLGERGGSYNEQFF; D gene: NA; V gene: TRBV7-7; J gene: TRBJ2-1; clone size: NA
CDR3 DNA: TGCGCCAGCAGCCGTGAACCCAGGGGCTATAGCAATCAGCCCCAGCATTTT; CDR3 protein: CASSREPRGYSNQPQHF; D gene: NA; V gene: TRBV4-1; J gene: TRBJ1-5; clone size: NA
CDR3 DNA: TGTGCCAGCAGTGTTGGGACAGGGCGTCCTAAACTGTTTTTT; CDR3 protein: CASSVGTGRPKLFF; D gene: TRBD1; V gene: TRBV6-1; J gene: TRBJ1-4; clone size: NA
CDR3 DNA: TGTGCCAGTAGTCTCGCAGGGGCGAGCACTGAAGCTTTCTTT; CDR3 protein: CASSLAGASTEAFF; D gene: NA; V gene: TRBV19; J gene: TRBJ1-1; clone size: NA
CDR3 DNA: TGCAGCGTTGGGACAGGGACCACTGAAGCTTTCTTT; CDR3 protein: CSVGTGTTEAFF; D gene: TRBD1; V gene: TRBV29-1; J gene: TRBJ1-1; clone size: NA
CDR3 DNA: TGTGCCAGCAGCCAGAGGTGGTCCTATAATTCACCCCTCCACTTT; CDR3 protein: CASSQRWSYNSPLHF; D gene: NA; V gene: TRBV14; J gene: TRBJ1-6; clone size: NA
CDR3 DNA: TGCGCCAGCAGCTCCTCGCAGGGGGCCCCCTATGGCTACACCTTC; CDR3 protein: CASSSSQGAPYGYTF; D gene: TRBD1; V gene: TRBV5-1; J gene: TRBJ1-2; clone size: NA
CDR3 DNA: TGTGCCTGGATTAGGTCCGAGGGGGCCGGTGACGAGCAGTACTTC; CDR3 protein: CAWIRSEGAGDEQYF; D gene: TRBD1; V gene: TRBV30; J gene: TRBJ2-7; clone size: NA